This T cell receptor beta chain was profiled in a study of blood T cell repertoires in COVID-19. Study overall: Spain, Italy and the United States supplied samples that represented acute and convalescent COVID-19. In each case, the material was cDNA or gDNA derived from T cells, B-cell-depleted T cells, or PBMCs.

The germline gives CDR1 MNHEY, CDR2 SVGAGI. CDR3 size: 13 residues. Trimming took 8 bases from V and 2 from J, leaving 13 bases between them. How the authors handled the data: Counts of nucleated cells, estimated from reference gene primer amplification, were obtained. Libraries were prepared by immunoSEQ multiplex PCR; TCRdb keeps only in-frame clonotypes and omits some of them. That table is the source of V, J and clone size, and D and trimming were worked out from the DNA. The data show 150,000 to 200,000 clones, around 81% seen once. The V call is TRBV6-5, the J call TRBJ2-7; D call uncertain. This TCR was sampled from a human donor with acute or convalescent COVID-19. The donor label of this sample is uncertain. Sequencing input: peripheral blood. The CDR3 bases are TGTGCCAGCGCTCAGATTAACCCCTACGAGCAGTACTTC. Its translation: CASAQINPYEQYF.